Below are 10 T cell receptor beta chains sequenced from a single sample in a study of T cells in women clearing cervical HPV infection. Method: immunoSEQ multiplex PCR; TCRdb's copy keeps in-frame clones and lacks some. The table lists 36,000 or so clones. Specimen: blood buffy coat. These receptors were collected from a woman aged 18-70 years with a cervical HPV16 infection that either progressed to CIN3+ or cleared (not recorded which).

To note about this clone: The CDR3 end is not reached by the read, which stops 3 residues before it; the germline J gene fills it in. The chain recombines TRBV6-2 or TRBV6-3 with TRBJ2-3; the match to TRBD2 covers 13 bases. With 2 bases clipped from V and 6 bases from J, the junction kept 5 bases outside the gene matches. The length of the CDR3 is 16 residues. The germline V gene encodes CDR1 MNHEY and CDR2 SVGEGT. CDR3 loop: CASSYTGLAGSDTQYF. The CDR3 DNA, read in part, is TGTGCCAGCAGTTACACGGGACTAGCGGGGTCCGATACG.

With regard to this clone: The read ends 3 residues before the CDR3 terminus; that terminus is restored from the germline J gene. This sequence joins TRBV5-4 and TRBJ1-1, with D perhaps TRBD1 (6 bases). The CDR3 extends over 14 amino acids. Germline V gene sequence: CDR1 SGHNT, CDR2 YYREEE (reference sequence). Between the trimmed V and J ends, which lost 3 bases and 0 bases, there was a span of 9 bases. The CDR3 bases that were read are TGTGCCAGCAGCTCCGGGACACTGAACACTGAA. The encoded protein is CASSSGTLNTE. The whole CDR3 protein reads CASSSGTLNTEAFF.

As to this clone: Read sequence stops 3 residues before the CDR3 end, and the germline J gene provides the missing end. The chain is built from TRBV12-3 or TRBV12-4 and TRBJ1-3; tentative D call: TRBD1 (6 bases). The CDR3 has 14 amino acids. V gave up 6 bases and J gave up 3 bases, with 12 bases separating them. This CDR3 is CASSKGVDGNTIYF. CDR3 DNA (partial): TGTGCCAGCAGCAAGGGGGTAGATGGAAACACC.

Turning to this clone: The sequenced fragment ends 3 residues before the CDR3 boundary, so the rest is inferred from the germline J gene. The gene calls are TRBV20-1 and TRBJ2-7; D gene uncertain. The CDR3 has 13 amino acids. Trimming took 2 bases from V and 2 from J, leaving 10 bases between them. The germline CDR1 and CDR2 sequences are DFQATT and SNEGSKA (reference sequence). CDR3 sequence reads: CSARRHGAYEQYF. The DNA read from the CDR3 is TGCAGTGCTAGACGACACGGAGCCTACGAG.

CDR3 DNA (partial): TGTGCCAGCAAGAAGGCCTCGAACACCGGGGAG. This codes for CASKKASNTGE. The entire CDR3 reads CASKKASNTGELFF. The V call is TRBV2, the J call TRBJ2-2; D not certain. Read data end 3 residues before the CDR3 end; the end is taken from the germline J gene. Trimming removed 7 bases from V and 0 bases from J, with 9 bases in between. Germline V gives CDR1 SNHLY, CDR2 FYNNEI. CDR3 length: 14 amino acids.

Comments on this clone: From the germline J gene comes the end of the CDR3, since the read stops 3 residues before it. The V and J genes are TRBV20-1 and TRBJ2-1, with D tentatively TRBD1 (6 bases). V was cut by 2 bases and J by 6 bases, with 11 bases left in between. The CDR3 has 13 residues. CDR1 and CDR2 (germline): DFQATT, SNEGSKA (reference sequence). The sequenced CDR3 bases are TGCAGTGCTAGAACACAGGGTCCCAATGAG. As protein: CSARTQGPNE. The CDR3 reads in full as CSARTQGPNEQFF.

Regarding this clone: Coverage ceases 3 residues before the CDR3 finishes, and the germline J gene fills in the end. V is TRBV29-1 and J is TRBJ1-2; 11 nucleotides match TRBD1. CDR3 length equals 15 residues. Germline lookup yields CDR1 SQVTM and CDR2 ANQGSEA. The CDR3 region is CSVPDRGPSSRGYTF. Partial CDR3 DNA: TGCAGCGTCCCGGACAGGGGGCCCTCAAGTCGGGGC.

For this clone: The CDR3 is cut off 3 residues early in the read; its end comes from the germline J gene. The rearrangement uses TRBV5-1 and TRBJ2-7; TRBD1 agrees at 7 bases. Per germline, CDR1 SGHRS and CDR2 YFSETQ. J was trimmed by 4 bases and V by 4 bases; bases with no gene match: 8. CDR3 length: 14 amino acids. The CDR3 loop is CASSAPGQKYEQYF. The sequenced part of the CDR3 DNA is TGCGCCAGCAGCGCACCGGGACAGAAATACGAG.

The sequenced CDR3 bases are TGTGCCAGCAGCTTGGACTTCGTCGAGAATTCACCC. Residues: CASSLDFVENSP. Given in full, the CDR3 is CASSLDFVENSPLHF. The chain has TRBV5-4 and TRBJ1-6; D ambiguous. From the germline J gene comes the end of the CDR3, since the read stops 3 residues before it. The V gene's germline CDR1 is SGHNT and CDR2 YYREEE (reference sequence). V dropped 0 bases and J dropped 7 bases, with 11 bases sitting between them. The CDR3 has 15 amino acids.

With regard to this clone: Read coverage stops 3 residues before the CDR3 terminus; the germline J gene supplies the remainder. This chain uses TRBV5-1 with TRBJ1-2, with 7 positions matching TRBD1. The CDR3 covers 14 residues. The germline gives CDR1 SGHRS, CDR2 YFSETQ. The chain's CDR3 is CASSGGTGVNDYTF. The sequenced part of the CDR3 DNA is TGCGCCAGCAGCGGGGGAACAGGGGTCAATGAC.